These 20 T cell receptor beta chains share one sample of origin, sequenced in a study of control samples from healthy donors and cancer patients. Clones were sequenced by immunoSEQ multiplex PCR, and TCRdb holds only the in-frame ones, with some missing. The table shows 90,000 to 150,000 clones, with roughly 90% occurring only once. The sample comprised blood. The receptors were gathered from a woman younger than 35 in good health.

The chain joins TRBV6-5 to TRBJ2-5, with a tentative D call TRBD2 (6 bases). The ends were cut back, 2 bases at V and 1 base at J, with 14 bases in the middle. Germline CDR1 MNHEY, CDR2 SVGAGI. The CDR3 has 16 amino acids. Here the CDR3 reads CASSYRRATFQETQYF. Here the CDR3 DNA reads TGTGCCAGCAGTTACAGGAGGGCAACATTCCAAGAGACCCAGTACTTC.

The chain's CDR3 is CASRDWESYEQYF. The CDR3 coding sequence is TGTGCCAGCCGGGACTGGGAATCCTACGAGCAGTACTTC. The genes are TRBV14 and TRBJ2-7, with D possibly being TRBD2 (6 bases). The germline V gene has CDR1 SGHDN and CDR2 FVKESK. There are 13 residues in the CDR3. V was pared by 8 bases and J by 1 base, with 12 bases between.

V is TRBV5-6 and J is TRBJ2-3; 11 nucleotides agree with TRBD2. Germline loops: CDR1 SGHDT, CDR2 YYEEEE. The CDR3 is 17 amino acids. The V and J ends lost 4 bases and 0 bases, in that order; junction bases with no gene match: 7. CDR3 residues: CASSTRLAGTSTDTQYF. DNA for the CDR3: TGTGCCAGCAGCACCAGACTAGCGGGAACTAGCACAGATACGCAGTATTTT. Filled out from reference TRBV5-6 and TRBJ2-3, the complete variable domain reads DAGVTQSPTHLIKTRGQQVTLRCSPKSGHDTVSWYQQALGQGPQFIFQYYEEEERQRGNFPDRFSGHQFPNYSSELNVNALLLGDSALYLCASSTRLAGTSTDTQYFGPGTRLTVL.

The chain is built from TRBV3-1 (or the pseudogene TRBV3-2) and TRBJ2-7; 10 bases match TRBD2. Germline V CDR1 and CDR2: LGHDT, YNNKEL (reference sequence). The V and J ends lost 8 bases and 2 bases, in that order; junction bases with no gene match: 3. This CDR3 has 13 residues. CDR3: CASGSGGTYEQYF. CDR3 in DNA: TGTGCCAGCGGTAGCGGGGGGACCTACGAGCAGTACTTC.

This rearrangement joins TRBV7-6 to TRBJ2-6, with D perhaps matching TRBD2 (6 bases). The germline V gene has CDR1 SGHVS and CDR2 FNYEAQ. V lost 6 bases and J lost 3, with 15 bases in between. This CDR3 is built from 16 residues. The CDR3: CASSPLASSGANVLTF. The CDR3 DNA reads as TGTGCCAGCAGTCCACTAGCCTCAAGTGGGGCCAACGTCCTGACTTTC.

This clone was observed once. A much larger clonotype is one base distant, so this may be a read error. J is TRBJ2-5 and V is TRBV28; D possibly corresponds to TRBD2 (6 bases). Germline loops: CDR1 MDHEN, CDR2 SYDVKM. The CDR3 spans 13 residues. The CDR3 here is CASRVGGQEAQYF. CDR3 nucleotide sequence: TGTGCCAGCAGAGTAGGAGGGCAAGAGGCCCAGTACTTC.

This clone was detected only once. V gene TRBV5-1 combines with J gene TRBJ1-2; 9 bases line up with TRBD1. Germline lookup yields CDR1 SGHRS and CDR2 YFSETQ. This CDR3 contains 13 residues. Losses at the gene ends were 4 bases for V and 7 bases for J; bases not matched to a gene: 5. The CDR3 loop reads CASSDGQGFGYTF. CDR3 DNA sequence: TGCGCCAGCAGCGACGGACAGGGGTTTGGCTACACCTTC.

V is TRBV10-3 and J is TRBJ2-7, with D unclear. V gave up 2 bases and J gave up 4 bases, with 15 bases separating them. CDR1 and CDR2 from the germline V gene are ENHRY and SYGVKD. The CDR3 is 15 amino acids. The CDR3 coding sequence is TGTGCCATCAGTGAGGCAGGACCTAAAGGATACGAGCAGTACTTC. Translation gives CAISEAGPKGYEQYF.

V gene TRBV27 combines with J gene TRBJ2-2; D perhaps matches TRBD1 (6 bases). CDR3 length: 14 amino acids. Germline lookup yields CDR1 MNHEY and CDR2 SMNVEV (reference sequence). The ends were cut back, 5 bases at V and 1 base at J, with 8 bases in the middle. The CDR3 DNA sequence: TGTGCCAGCAGTGGCAGGGGGAACACCGGGGAGCTGTTTTTT. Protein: CASSGRGNTGELFF.

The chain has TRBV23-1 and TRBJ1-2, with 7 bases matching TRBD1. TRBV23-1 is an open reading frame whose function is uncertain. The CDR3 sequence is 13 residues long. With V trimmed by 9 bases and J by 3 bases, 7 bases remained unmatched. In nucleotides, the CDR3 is TGCGCCAGAAGGGGGCGTGGGGACTATGGCTACACCTTC. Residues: CARRGRGDYGYTF.

The DNA of the CDR3 is TGTGCCACCAGTGTAGAGGCAGCGGGCCCCACAGATACGCAGTATTTT. Amino acids: CATSVEAAGPTDTQYF. The rearrangement links TRBV24-1 to TRBJ2-3; TRBD2 is a possible D gene (6 bases). V lost 5 bases and J lost 2, with 16 bases in between. CDR1 is KGHDR and CDR2 is SFDVKD in the germline V gene. This CDR3 is built from 16 residues.

Here the CDR3 reads CASSRRNRIGTGVWEQYF. The CDR3 DNA sequence: TGTGCCAGCAGCCGTAGGAATAGAATCGGGACAGGGGTTTGGGAGCAGTACTTC. V and J are TRBV7-8 and TRBJ2-7; TRBD1 aligns across 10 bases. The CDR3 sequence is 18 residues long. The J segment lost 7 bases and the V segment lost 5 bases, leaving 20 bases of the junction unmatched. Germline CDR1 SGHVS, CDR2 FQNEAQ.

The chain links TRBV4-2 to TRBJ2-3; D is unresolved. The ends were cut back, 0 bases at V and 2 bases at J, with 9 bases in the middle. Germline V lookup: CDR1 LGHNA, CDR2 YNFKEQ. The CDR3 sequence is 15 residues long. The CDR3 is CASSQDRVPTDTQYF. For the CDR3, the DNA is TGTGCCAGCAGCCAAGATCGGGTTCCCACAGATACGCAGTATTTT.

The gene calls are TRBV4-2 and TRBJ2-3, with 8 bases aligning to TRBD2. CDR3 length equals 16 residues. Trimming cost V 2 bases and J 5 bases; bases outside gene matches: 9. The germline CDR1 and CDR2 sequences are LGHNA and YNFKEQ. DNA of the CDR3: TGTGCCAGCAGCCAAAAGTCCGGGGGGGAGCTAGATACGCAGTATTTT. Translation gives CASSQKSGGELDTQYF.

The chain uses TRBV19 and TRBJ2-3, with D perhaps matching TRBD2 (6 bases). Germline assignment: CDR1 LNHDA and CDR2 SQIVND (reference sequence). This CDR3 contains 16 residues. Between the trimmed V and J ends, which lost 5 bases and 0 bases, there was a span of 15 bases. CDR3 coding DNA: TGTGCCAGTAGTGCGGGGTCAGGGTGGAGCACAGATACGCAGTATTTT. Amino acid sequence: CASSAGSGWSTDTQYF.

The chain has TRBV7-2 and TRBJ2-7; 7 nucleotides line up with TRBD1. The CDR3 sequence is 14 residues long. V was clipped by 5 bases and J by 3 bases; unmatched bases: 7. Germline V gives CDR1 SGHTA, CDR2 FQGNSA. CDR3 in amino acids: CASSLNPGGYEQYF. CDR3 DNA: TGTGCCAGCAGCCTAAATCCAGGGGGCTACGAGCAGTACTTC.

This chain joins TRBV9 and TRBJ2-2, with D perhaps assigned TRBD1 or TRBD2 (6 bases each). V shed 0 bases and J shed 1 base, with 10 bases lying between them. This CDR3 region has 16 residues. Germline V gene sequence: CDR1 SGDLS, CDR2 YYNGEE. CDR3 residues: CASSVVGGLNTGELFF. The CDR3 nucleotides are TGTGCCAGCAGCGTAGTTGGGGGGCTGAACACCGGGGAGCTGTTTTTT.

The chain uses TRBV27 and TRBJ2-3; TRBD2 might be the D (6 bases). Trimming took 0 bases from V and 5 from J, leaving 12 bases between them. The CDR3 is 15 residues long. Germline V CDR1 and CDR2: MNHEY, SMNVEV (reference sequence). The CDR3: CASSLSGGTVDTQYF. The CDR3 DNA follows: TGTGCCAGCAGTTTATCGGGGGGAACGGTAGATACGCAGTATTTT.

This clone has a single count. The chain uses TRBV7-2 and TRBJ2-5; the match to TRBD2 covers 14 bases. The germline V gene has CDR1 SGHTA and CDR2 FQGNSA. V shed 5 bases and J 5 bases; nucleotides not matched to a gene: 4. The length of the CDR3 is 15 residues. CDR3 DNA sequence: TGTGCCAGCAGCCAGACTAGCGGGAGGGTGGAGACCCAGTACTTC. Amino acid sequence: CASSQTSGRVETQYF.

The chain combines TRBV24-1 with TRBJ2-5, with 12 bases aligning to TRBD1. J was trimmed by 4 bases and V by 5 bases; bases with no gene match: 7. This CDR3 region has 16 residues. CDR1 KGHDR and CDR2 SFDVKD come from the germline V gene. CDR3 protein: CATSAGDRGLSETQYF. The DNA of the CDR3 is TGTGCCACCAGTGCCGGGGACAGGGGGCTTTCAGAGACCCAGTACTTC.